This record concerns one T cell receptor (beta chain) sequence. This entry belongs to a study of blood T cell repertoires in COVID-19. Libraries were prepared by immunoSEQ multiplex PCR; TCRdb keeps only in-frame clonotypes and omits some of them. The sample lists about 160,000 clones, about 77% occurring once. Material for sequencing was peripheral blood. The receptor was isolated from a woman of 80 years or more with acute or convalescent COVID-19.

The DNA for the CDR3 is TGTGCCAGCAGCCCCGCAGAAACCTACGAGCAGTACTTC. Its protein product is CASSPAETYEQYF. This rearrangement joins TRBV13 to TRBJ2-7; D is undetermined. The CDR3 runs 13 residues. CDR1 and CDR2 from the germline V gene are PRHDT and FYEKMQ (reference sequence). The V end was cut by 5 bases, the J end by 2 bases, with 10 bases between.